These T cell receptor beta chains were read from a single sample in a study of cytomegalovirus exposure and HLA in healthy donors. Only in-frame clones appear in the TCRdb table, and some are missing; sequencing was by immunoSEQ multiplex PCR. This repertoire shows 95,000 to 150,000 clones, approximately 8.6% found once; its top ten account for 5% to 6.5%. Sequenced material: PBMCs. The receptors originated from a woman between 40 and 55 years old in good health and CMV-seropositive. Both conserved end residues are part of each CDR3. Each record gives: clone size, V gene, CDR3 protein. The size of a clone is reported for some rows only, either as once, few or many, or as a class for expanded clones.

few	TRBV5-1	CASSPGPLTGGDEKLFF
-	TRBV30	CAWRQNTGELFF
-	TRBV19	CASSIADRGYEQYF
-	TRBV25-1	CASSGTGDKYGYTF
few	TRBV11-3	CASSSKIRGNEQFF
-	TRBV7-3	CASSPTGGSYEQYF
-	TRBV7-9	CASSRSGTDTQYF
few	TRBV2	CASVVGLTEAFF
few	TRBV7-9	CASSRQGDNSPLHF
few	TRBV6-1	CASSETGADTGELFF
few	TRBV5-1	CASSLYRGDYGYTF
few	TRBV7-9	CASSPPETGRRNTIYF
-	TRBV9	CASSVAPTSGGLHVDEQFF
few	TRBV6-5	CASSWRGYNEQFF
-	TRBV27	CASRGGYGTSGDYEQYF
-	TRBV30	CAWSPGIETQYF
-	TRBV7-6	CASSLGTGGNEQFF
few	TRBV7-2	CAAHRQASSGAGGEQFF
-	TRBV2	CASSELDYEQYF
-	TRBV13	CASSLSGTADYEQYF
few	TRBV7-6	CASSLPTGEQYF
few	TRBV5-6	CASSFTGHPNTEAFF
few	TRBV2	CASSELDRADTQYF
few	TRBV5-1	CASTGDSSYEQYF
once	TRBV7-8	CASSLGTSGGTNEQFF
few	TRBV19	CASSLQGSLGGVDF
few	TRBV19	CASSITRTGYEQYF
-	TRBV7-2	CASSSGTGINQPQHF
-	TRBV12-5	CASGPHDRGWGYTF
-	TRBV5-4	CASSLQGAGGYTF
few	TRBV18	CASSPAAGYNEQFF
-	TRBV2	CASRGQGITYEQYF
-	TRBV5-4	CASSLGLAGGGTQYF
-	TRBV5-4	CASSLAVDSYNEQFF
-	TRBV5-1	CASSAQQGMNTEAFF
-	TRBV7-9	CASSLGTVGTLIGAFF
-	TRBV2	CASSPVEFYGYTF
-	TRBV18	CASSLRQGEAYEQYF
-	TRBV19	CASSTERSGHYEQYF
once	TRBV6-4	CASSPGGTGSEKLFF
few	TRBV19	CASSIAHSGWGYNEQFF
few	TRBV19	CASSIGGEYGYTF
few	TRBV4-2	CASSQDTGSLMIAFF
-	TRBV11-2	CASSPTGGYNTEAFF
-	TRBV2	CARKLGGGTEAFF
few	TRBV5-4	CASSRGDPTEAFF
few	TRBV5-1	CASSPDGSNTEAFF
few	TRBV5-8	CASSLRPGGYTF
-	TRBV6-6	CASSYSRFSDTQYF
-	TRBV19	CASSERVSYNEQFF
few	TRBV2	CASRLDSYSNQPQHF
-	TRBV4-1	CASSQGQTTDTQYF
few	TRBV5-6	CASSLRAGTVYGYTF